This entry concerns a single TCR beta chain. Method: immunoSEQ multiplex PCR; TCRdb's copy keeps in-frame clones and lacks some. There are about 60,000 clones in the sample; around 92% occur only once, and 0.15% to 0.2% lies in the top ten. The source of the sample is a study of T cell changes during pregnancy in multiple sclerosis. Trimming at V came to 4 bases and at J to 6 bases, leaving 2 bases not matched to a gene. Germline V gene sequence: CDR1 SGHNT, CDR2 YYREEE (reference sequence). This CDR3 has 12 residues. The TCR was taken from a female donor with multiple sclerosis, enrolled in a pregnancy study. The gene calls are TRBV5-4 and TRBJ2-7, with 9 bases that match TRBD1. The sample in question was CD4+ T cells from peripheral blood mononuclear cells, obtained in the second trimester of pregnancy. The CDR3 DNA sequence: TGTGCCAGCAGCACGGACAGGGGCGAGCAGTACTTC. It is translated as CASSTDRGEQYF. The complete variable domain, with remaining parts taken from reference TRBV5-4 and TRBJ2-7, reads ETGVTQSPTHLIKTRGQQVTLRCSSQSGHNTVSWYQQALGQGPQFIFQYYREEENGRGNFPPRFSGLQFPNYSSELNVNALELDDSALYLCASSTDRGEQYFGPGTRLTVT.